A selection of T cell receptor beta chains follows, all from one sample in a study of T cells in Graves' hyperthyroidism and ophthalmopathy. Using its own MiXCR run on the multiplex PCR reads, TCRdb lists one record per CDR3 protein. The data show approximately 600,000 distinct CDR3 sequences, roughly 14% seen once. Input material: blood. These receptors all stem from a woman aged 40 to 50 with Graves' ophthalmopathy. Each CDR3 is given with its conserved first and last residue. The D gene is left open where the match is weak. Clone size is given for some rows only: seen once, a few or many times, or a class if the clone is expanded.

v_call,clone_size,j_call,d_call,cdr3_nt,cdr3_aa
TRBV7-9,many,TRBJ1-1,NA,TGTGCCAGCAGCTTACAGGGGGAAGCTTTCTTT,CASSLQGEAFF
TRBV11-3,many,TRBJ2-5,TRBD2,TGTACCAGCAGCTTAGGCCGACTAGCGGGATTTGAGACCCAGTACTTC,CTSSLGRLAGFETQYF
TRBV27,many,TRBJ2-2,TRBD2,TGTGCCAGCAGTAAGACTAGCGGCTACCCCGGGGAGCTGTTTTTT,CASSKTSGYPGELFF
TRBV6-2/TRBV6-3,NA,TRBJ2-2,TRBD2,TGTGCCAGCAGCCGTGGGACTAGCGGGAGTTCCGGGGAGCTGTTTTTT,CASSRGTSGSSGELFF
TRBV6-1,few,TRBJ2-7,NA,TGTGCCAGCGCGGAGGGCCCCAACTACGAGCAGTACTTC,CASAEGPNYEQYF
TRBV6-2/TRBV6-3,many,TRBJ2-7,NA,TGTGCCAGCAGAACCGCGACGGGGGAGACCTACGAGCAGTACTTC,CASRTATGETYEQYF
TRBV7-2,many,TRBJ2-7,NA,TGTGCCAGCAGCTCCGGGGGGACAGGCTCCTACGAGCAGTACTTC,CASSSGGTGSYEQYF
TRBV20-1,many,TRBJ1-2,NA,TGCAGTGTCCCCAGCCCAGGGAACGGCTACACCTTC,CSVPSPGNGYTF
TRBV9,NA,TRBJ2-7,TRBD2,TGTGCCAGCAGCGTAGTGGGGACTAGCGGGGAGGAGCAGTACTTC,CASSVVGTSGEEQYF
TRBV5-1,NA,TRBJ2-5,TRBD1,TGCGCCAGCAGCTTACTGGGACAGTCAACGGAGACCCAGTACTTC,CASSLLGQSTETQYF
TRBV20-1,NA,TRBJ2-1,NA,TGCAGTGCCTCGAAGACGGGAGAGCAGTTCTTC,CSASKTGEQFF
TRBV15,NA,TRBJ2-2,NA,TGTGCCACCAGCAGAGGGGGTTCGGGTGGCGGGGAGCTGTTTTTT,CATSRGGSGGGELFF
TRBV6-1,few,TRBJ2-7,TRBD2,TGTGCCAGCAGTCGGGCTAGCGGGGTTTCCTACGAGCAGTACTTC,CASSRASGVSYEQYF
TRBV5-6,NA,TRBJ1-3,NA,TGTGCCAGCAGCTTGGTCGGGACTACTGGAAACACCATATATTTT,CASSLVGTTGNTIYF
TRBV6-1,NA,TRBJ1-1,TRBD1,TGTGCCAGCAGTGGACAATATGGACAGGTGGCTGAAGCTTTCTTT,CASSGQYGQVAEAFF
TRBV6-5,many,TRBJ2-5,NA,TGTGCCAGCAGTTACTCTTGGGGGGAGGCCCAGGAGACCCAGTACTTC,CASSYSWGEAQETQYF
TRBV12-3/TRBV12-4,many,TRBJ2-7,NA,TGTGCCAGCAGTTTATCGTTAGGAATGGGCGAGCAGTACTTC,CASSLSLGMGEQYF
TRBV20-1,many,TRBJ2-7,TRBD2,TGCAGTGCTAGTGAATATAGCGGGAGGGCCTCCAACGAGCAGTACTTC,CSASEYSGRASNEQYF
TRBV27,many,TRBJ2-2,NA,TGTGCCAGCAGTCCTACGACAGGATTGACCGGGGAGCTGTTTTTT,CASSPTTGLTGELFF
TRBV10-3,many,TRBJ2-7,TRBD1,TGTGCCGCACACGGGACAGGGTACGAGCAGTACTTC,CAAHGTGYEQYF
TRBV28,many,TRBJ1-2,NA,TGTGCCAGCAGTTTTTTACAGGGTGGTAGCTATGGCTACACCTTC,CASSFLQGGSYGYTF
TRBV6-1,few,TRBJ1-5,NA,TGTGCCAGCAGCAGCGACAAGGTCAATCAGCCCCAGCATTTT,CASSSDKVNQPQHF
TRBV19,many,TRBJ1-5,NA,TGTGCCAGTAGTATAGATGGACTTCCTAGCAATCAGCCCCAGCATTTT,CASSIDGLPSNQPQHF
TRBV20-1,many,TRBJ2-7,NA,TGCAGTGCTAGAGGTACAAATACCTACGAGCAGTACTTC,CSARGTNTYEQYF
TRBV28,many,TRBJ2-7,NA,TGTGCCACCACTGAAGTTTCCTACGAGCAGTACTTC,CATTEVSYEQYF
TRBV9,few,TRBJ2-2,NA,TGTGCCAGCAGCGTAGCTCGGGTCGGAGCCGGGGAGCTGTTTTTT,CASSVARVGAGELFF